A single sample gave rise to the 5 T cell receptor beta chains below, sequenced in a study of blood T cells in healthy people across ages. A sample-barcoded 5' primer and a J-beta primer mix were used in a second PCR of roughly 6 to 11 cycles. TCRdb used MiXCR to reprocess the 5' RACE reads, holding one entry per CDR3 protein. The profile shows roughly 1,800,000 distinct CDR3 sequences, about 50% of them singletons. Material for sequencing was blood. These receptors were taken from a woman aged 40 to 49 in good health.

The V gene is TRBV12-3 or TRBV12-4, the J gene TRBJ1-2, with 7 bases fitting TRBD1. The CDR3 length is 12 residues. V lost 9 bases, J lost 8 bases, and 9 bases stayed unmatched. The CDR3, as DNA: TGTGCCAGTTTAAACAGGGGTTACGGCTACACCTTC. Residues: CASLNRGYGYTF.

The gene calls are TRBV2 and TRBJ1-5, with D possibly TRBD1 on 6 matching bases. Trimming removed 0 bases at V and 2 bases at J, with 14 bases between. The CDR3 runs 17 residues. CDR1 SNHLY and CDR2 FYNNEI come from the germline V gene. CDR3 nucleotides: TGTGCCAGCAGTGAAGCAGGAACAGGGTTTCGCAATCAGCCCCAGCATTTT. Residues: CASSEAGTGFRNQPQHF.

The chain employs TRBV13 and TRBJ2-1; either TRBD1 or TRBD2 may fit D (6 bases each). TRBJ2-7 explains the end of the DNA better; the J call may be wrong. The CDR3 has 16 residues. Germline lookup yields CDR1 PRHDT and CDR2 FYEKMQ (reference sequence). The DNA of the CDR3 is TGTGCCAGCAGCACCCTTTCCGGGGGCTCCTACAATGAGCAGTACTTC. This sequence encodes CASSTLSGGSYNEQYF.

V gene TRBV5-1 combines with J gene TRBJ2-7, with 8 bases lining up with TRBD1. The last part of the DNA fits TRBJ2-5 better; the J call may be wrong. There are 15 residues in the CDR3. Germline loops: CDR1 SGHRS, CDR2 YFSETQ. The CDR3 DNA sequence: TGCGCCAGCAGCCCTTCAGGGGGCTCCATGGAGACCCAGTACTTC. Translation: CASSPSGGSMETQYF.

CDR3: CASSFRGGAYQPQHF. CDR3 DNA: TGTGCCAGCAGTTTTCGAGGGGGCGCTTATCAGCCCCAGCATTTT. This sequence joins TRBV12-3 or TRBV12-4 and TRBJ1-5; 7 bases are shared with TRBD1. The trim removed 3 bases at V and 5 bases at J, leaving 7 bases unmatched. This CDR3 is built from 15 residues.